The 18 T cell receptor beta chains given below trace back to one sample, sequenced in a study of cytomegalovirus exposure and HLA in healthy donors. TCRdb's table, derived via immunoSEQ multiplex PCR, lists solely in-frame clones and lacks some. Of 57,000 or so clones listed, approximately 96% are singletons. Sequenced input: PBMCs. The receptor source for this set is a man younger than 35 in good health and CMV-seronegative.

The chain recombines TRBV18 with TRBJ1-3; 7 bases are a match to TRBD1. There are 15 residues in the CDR3. From germline, CDR1 is KGHSH and CDR2 LQKENI. V shed 3 bases, J shed 2 bases, and the junction held 4 bases outside the gene matches. As DNA, the CDR3 is TGTGCCAGCTCACCTACAGGGGCGGCTGGAAACACCATATATTTT. Its translation is CASSPTGAAGNTIYF.

The CDR3 nucleotides read TGTGCCAGCAGCTTGTCTTCTAAAATTCAAGAGACCCAGTACTTC. Protein: CASSLSSKIQETQYF. The V and J genes are TRBV5-4 and TRBJ2-5; D gene ambiguous. The length of the CDR3 is 15 residues. The V and J ends lost 1 base and 2 bases respectively, with 12 bases between them. Looked up from germline, CDR1 is SGHNT and CDR2 is YYREEE (reference sequence).

V is TRBV28 and J is TRBJ1-2, with 7 positions matching TRBD1. This CDR3 is 12 amino acids long. The germline gives CDR1 MDHEN, CDR2 SYDVKM. The junction had 7 bases not matched to a gene; V was cut back by 7 bases and J by 8 bases. Here the CDR3 reads CASTDRDGGYTF. CDR3 sequence (DNA): TGTGCCAGCACCGACAGGGATGGCGGCTACACCTTC.

The J gene is TRBJ2-2, the V gene TRBV5-4; 11 nucleotides line up with TRBD2. CDR1 is SGHNT, CDR2 YYREEE, per germline (reference sequence). V lost 3 bases to trimming and J lost 7 bases; unmatched junction nucleotides: 8. The CDR3 sequence is 16 residues long. The DNA for the CDR3 is TGTGCCAGCAGCTCTTTTAGCGGGAGGGCCCTCGGGGAGCTGTTTTTT. Its protein product is CASSSFSGRALGELFF.

The CDR3 sequence: CASSQERVAGVTDTQYF. The DNA of the CDR3 is TGCGCCAGCAGCCAAGAGCGGGTAGCGGGGGTCACAGATACGCAGTATTTT. This chain uses TRBV4-1 with TRBJ2-3; TRBD2 matches at 9 bases. The CDR3 length is 17 residues. V shed 0 bases, J shed 2 bases, and the junction held 6 bases outside the gene matches. CDR1 and CDR2 from the germline V gene are MGHRA and YSYEKL.

This clone was seen only a few times. The J gene is TRBJ2-7, the V gene TRBV4-1, with 7 bases lining up with TRBD1. Germline lookup yields CDR1 MGHRA and CDR2 YSYEKL. The CDR3 length is 17 residues. J lost 0 bases, V lost 1 base, and 9 bases had no gene match. CDR3 region: CASSQGTGTADSYEQYF. DNA for the CDR3: TGCGCCAGCAGCCAAGGAACTGGGACAGCCGACTCCTACGAGCAGTACTTC.

V gene TRBV19 combines with J gene TRBJ2-1, with 7 bases identical to TRBD2. Germline loops: CDR1 LNHDA, CDR2 SQIVND (reference sequence). CDR3 length: 15 residues. The trim removed 3 bases at V and 8 bases at J, leaving 10 bases unmatched. DNA of the CDR3: TGTGCCAGTAGTATTTGGGGGAGGGGTTCTCATGAGCAGTTCTTC. Translated, it gives CASSIWGRGSHEQFF.

The rearrangement links TRBV4-2 to TRBJ2-7; weak D call: TRBD2 (5 bases). The CDR3 contains 15 residues. The V end lost 4 bases, the J end lost 5 bases, and 18 bases lay between the germline ends. Germline V gene data show CDR1 as LGHNA and CDR2 as YNFKEQ. Here the CDR3 reads CASSLAGTGINEQYF. The CDR3 bases are TGTGCCAGCAGCCTAGCAGGAACCGGGATTAACGAGCAGTACTTC.

The chain has TRBV11-2 and TRBJ2-7; 9 bases match TRBD2. Trimming removed 6 bases from V and 5 bases from J; junction bases left unmatched: 11. The length of the CDR3 is 15 residues. The germline CDR1 and CDR2 sequences are SGHAT and FQNNGV. CDR3 DNA sequence: TGTGCCAGCAGAAACCCGGGACTAGCAAGCCACGAGCAGTACTTC. It translates to CASRNPGLASHEQYF.

The rearrangement uses TRBV6-6 and TRBJ2-2; 10 bases match TRBD1. In germline, CDR1 is MNHNY, CDR2 SVGAGI (reference sequence). V trimming: 6 bases; J trimming: 6 bases; junction bases outside the gene matches: 7. The length of the CDR3 is 15 residues. The CDR3, as DNA: TGTGCCAGCAGGTCGACAGGGGGCGCGTCCGGGGAGCTGTTTTTT. Protein: CASRSTGGASGELFF.

The rearrangement links TRBV28 to TRBJ1-5, with D perhaps TRBD1 (6 bases). The V end was cut by 7 bases, the J end by 6 bases, with 19 bases between. The germline gives CDR1 MDHEN, CDR2 SYDVKM. This CDR3 is 15 amino acids long. The CDR3 nucleotides are TGTGCCAGCATCTCTCAGGGGAACATAGGTCAGCCCCAGCATTTT. Translated: CASISQGNIGQPQHF.

The rearrangement uses TRBV5-1 and TRBJ2-7, with 7 nucleotides matching TRBD1. Trimming at V came to 3 bases and at J to 1 base, leaving 1 base not matched to a gene. The CDR3 runs to 13 residues. Germline loops: CDR1 SGHRS, CDR2 YFSETQ. The CDR3 loop is CASSSGQSYEQYF. The CDR3 region has the DNA TGCGCCAGCAGCTCGGGACAGTCCTACGAGCAGTACTTC.

With respect to this clone: One end of the junction varies from germline; a read error may be responsible. The CDR3, as DNA: TGTGCTAGCAGTCGAGAACTCCCTAGGGGACAGGGTAAATCCGGGGAGCTGTTTTTT. Encoded protein: CASSRELPRGQGKSGELFF. The chain joins TRBV7-7 to TRBJ2-2; the match to TRBD1 covers 9 bases. CDR1 SSHAT and CDR2 FNYEAQ come from the germline V gene (reference sequence). CDR3 length equals 19 residues. Variable domain in full (rest from reference TRBV7-7 and TRBJ2-2): GAGVSQSPRYKVTKRGQDVTLRCDPISSHATLYWYQQALGQGPEFLTYFNYEAQPDKSGLPSDRFSAERPEGSISTLTIQRTEQRDSAMYRCASSRELPRGQGKSGELFFGEGSRLTVL.

The CDR3: CASSLRTSGSYEQYF. CDR3 DNA sequence: TGTGCCAGCAGCCTACGGACTAGCGGAAGCTACGAGCAGTACTTC. This chain links TRBV7-3 with TRBJ2-7, with 10 bases that match TRBD2. From germline, CDR1 is SGHTA and CDR2 FQGTGA. The CDR3 has 15 residues. Trimming removed 5 bases from V and 3 bases from J; junction bases left unmatched: 7.

In its sample, this clone was seen a few times. The chain employs TRBV19 and TRBJ1-1, with D uncertain. CDR1 LNHDA and CDR2 SQIVND come from the germline V gene (reference sequence). V was cut by 3 bases and J by 2 bases, with 13 bases left in between. The CDR3 extends over 15 amino acids. The CDR3 coding sequence is TGTGCCAGTAGTATTCACGGGGTGGGTAACACTGAAGCTTTCTTT. It encodes CASSIHGVGNTEAFF.

The chain has TRBV30 and TRBJ1-3, with D maybe TRBD1 (6 bases). Germline values: CDR1 GTSNPN, CDR2 SVGIG (reference sequence). Between the trimmed V and J ends, which lost 5 bases and 0 bases, there was a span of 8 bases. This CDR3 comprises 13 residues. The chain's CDR3 is CAWGGLSGNTIYF. CDR3 in DNA: TGTGCCTGGGGGGGCCTCTCTGGAAACACCATATATTTT. The variable domain in full, with the rest retrieved from reference TRBV30 and TRBJ1-3, is SQTIHQWPATLVQPVGSPLSLECTVEGTSNPNLYWYRQAAGRGLQLLFYSVGIGQISSEVPQNLSASRPQDRQFILSSKKLLLSDSGFYLCAWGGLSGNTIYFGEGSWLTVV.

This chain joins TRBV4-1 and TRBJ2-3; TRBD2 agrees at 9 bases. The CDR3 is made up of 16 amino acids. The germline CDR1 and CDR2 sequences are MGHRA and YSYEKL. Unmatched junction bases numbered 7, after V lost 4 bases and J lost 2 bases. Here the CDR3 DNA reads TGCGCCAGCAGCCCGCAGGCTAGCGGGAACACAGATACGCAGTATTTT. This gives the protein CASSPQASGNTDTQYF.

In this sample, this clone turned up once. The chain is built from TRBV27 and TRBJ1-4; TRBD1 matches at 9 bases. This CDR3 is built from 13 residues. Germline trimming cut 9 bases from V and 7 bases from J; bases unmatched to any gene: 6. Germline assignment: CDR1 MNHEY and CDR2 SMNVEV (reference sequence). The CDR3 nucleotides read TGTGCCAGTGGGACAGGGTTTGGTGAAAAACTGTTTTTT. Residues: CASGTGFGEKLFF.